Shown below are 24 T cell receptor beta chains from a single sample sequenced in a study of blood T cell repertoires in COVID-19. Only in-frame clones appear in the TCRdb table, and some are missing; sequencing was by immunoSEQ multiplex PCR. The sample records 210,000 or so clones, 86% being singletons. The sequencing input was peripheral blood. These receptors were obtained from a woman aged 45 to 65 with acute or convalescent COVID-19.

The chain employs TRBV5-5 and TRBJ1-2, with 12 bases lining up with TRBD1. CDR1 is SGHKS, CDR2 YYEKEE, per germline (reference sequence). Trimming removed 4 bases from V and 8 bases from J; junction bases left unmatched: 3. There are 13 residues in the CDR3. The CDR3 loop reads CASSGTGGGGYTF. Written as DNA, the CDR3 is TGTGCCAGCAGCGGGACAGGGGGCGGCGGCTACACCTTC.

This clone appeared once. The gene calls are TRBV4-1 and TRBJ1-5; 10 nucleotides line up with TRBD1. Germline V gene data show CDR1 as MGHRA and CDR2 as YSYEKL. V dropped 0 bases and J dropped 0; count of bases not matched to a gene: 8. The CDR3 extends over 19 amino acids. CDR3 coding DNA: TGCGCCAGCAGCCAAGAAGGACAGGGGGGGATTACTAGCAATCAGCCCCAGCATTTT. This translates into CASSQEGQGGITSNQPQHF.

The J gene is TRBJ2-5, the V gene TRBV5-1; 9 bases match TRBD1. With 4 bases clipped from V and 5 bases from J, the junction kept 12 bases outside the gene matches. CDR1 and CDR2 from the germline V gene are SGHRS and YFSETQ. The CDR3 has 16 amino acids. The CDR3 DNA reads as TGCGCCAGCAGCGTACAGGGGGCGCTTTCGACCGAGACCCAGTACTTC. Amino acid sequence: CASSVQGALSTETQYF.

V usage is TRBV9 and J usage is TRBJ2-3, with 9 positions matching TRBD2. Germline V CDR1 and CDR2: SGDLS, YYNGEE. V lost 4 bases to trimming and J lost 5 bases; unmatched junction nucleotides: 8. The CDR3 has 15 amino acids. The CDR3 coding sequence is TGTGCCAGCAGCTCGGATAGCGGGAGAGGAGATACGCAGTATTTT. It specifies CASSSDSGRGDTQYF.

The J gene is TRBJ2-5, the V gene TRBV9, with 12 bases fitting TRBD2. CDR1 SGDLS and CDR2 YYNGEE come from the germline V gene. Trimming took 2 bases from V and 2 from J; bases not matched to a gene: 13. This CDR3 spans 19 amino acids. Written as DNA, the CDR3 is TGTGCCAGCAGCGTGAACCCCTCCGGGACTAGCGGGTTACAAGAGACCCAGTACTTC. Translating it yields CASSVNPSGTSGLQETQYF.

The J gene is TRBJ2-7, the V gene TRBV7-8; 12 bases are shared with TRBD2. The germline gives CDR1 SGHVS, CDR2 FQNEAQ. After removal of 3 bases from V and 0 bases from J, the junction contained 3 bases not matched to a gene. The CDR3 covers 16 residues. CDR3: CASSFTSGGSSYEQYF. CDR3 nucleotides: TGTGCCAGCAGCTTCACTAGCGGGGGGAGCTCCTACGAGCAGTACTTC.

The rearrangement uses TRBV11-2 and TRBJ1-5, with D possibly TRBD1 on 5 matching bases. Germline assignment: CDR1 SGHAT and CDR2 FQNNGV. This CDR3 region has 15 residues. Between the trimmed V and J ends, which lost 3 bases and 7 bases, there was a span of 16 bases. The CDR3 protein is CASSFGGEGGQPQHF. CDR3 nucleotides: TGTGCCAGCAGCTTCGGAGGGGAGGGCGGCCAGCCCCAGCATTTT.

This clone was seen a few times. The chain uses TRBV6-5 and TRBJ2-2; D perhaps matches TRBD1 (6 bases). V was clipped by 6 bases and J by 1 base, with 9 bases between them. This CDR3 spans 14 amino acids. The germline V gene has CDR1 MNHEY and CDR2 SVGAGI. CDR3 loop: CASRLGQNTGELFF. CDR3 nucleotide sequence: TGTGCCAGCAGATTGGGACAGAACACCGGGGAGCTGTTTTTT.

The chain is built from TRBV19 and TRBJ2-1; 7 bases are shared with TRBD2. The CDR3 has 15 amino acids. V shed 7 bases, J shed 8 bases, and the junction held 14 bases outside the gene matches. Per germline, CDR1 LNHDA and CDR2 SQIVND (reference sequence). CDR3 bases: TGTGCCAGTACCCTAGGTGGACTAGGGGTCGATGAGCAGTTCTTC. It encodes CASTLGGLGVDEQFF.

This clone was observed a single time. The chain joins TRBV12-5 to TRBJ2-2; the match to TRBD2 covers 9 bases. The CDR3 totals 16 residues. Looked up from germline, CDR1 is LGHNT and CDR2 is FRNRAP. Unmatched junction bases numbered 6, after V lost 0 bases and J lost 7 bases. The CDR3 loop is CASGLVAGGLVGELFF. Here the CDR3 DNA reads TGTGCTAGTGGTTTGGTAGCGGGAGGTCTTGTCGGGGAGCTGTTTTTT.

The rearrangement joins TRBV13 to TRBJ1-3; D might be TRBD1 (6 bases). The ends were cut back, 5 bases at V and 2 bases at J, with 10 bases in the middle. The CDR3 is 14 amino acids. Germline CDR1 PRHDT, CDR2 FYEKMQ (reference sequence). This CDR3 reads CASSPKGAGNTIYF. The CDR3 DNA is TGTGCCAGCAGCCCTAAGGGGGCTGGAAACACCATATATTTT.

CDR3 region: CASSDTTGQNIQYF. Written as DNA, the CDR3 is TGTGCCAGCAGTGACACGACAGGGCAAAACATTCAGTACTTC. The chain links TRBV6-4 to TRBJ2-4, with 7 bases fitting TRBD1. CDR3 length: 14 residues. The V and J ends lost 2 bases and 5 bases, in that order; junction bases with no gene match: 3. Per germline, CDR1 MRHNA and CDR2 SNTAGT.

This chain uses TRBV5-8 with TRBJ2-1, with TRBD2 as a possible D gene (5 bases). This CDR3 comprises 17 residues. CDR1 and CDR2 (germline): SGHTS, YDEGEE. The ends were cut back, 0 bases at V and 0 bases at J, with 13 bases in the middle. The CDR3 nucleotides are TGTGCCAGCAGCTTGGCGGCTAGCACAGACTCCTACAATGAGCAGTTCTTC. This translates into CASSLAASTDSYNEQFF.

The chain carries TRBV10-1 and TRBJ1-2; maybe TRBD1 (6 bases). The CDR3 is 16 residues long. CDR1 is WNHNN, CDR2 SYGVQD, per germline (reference sequence). V shed 6 bases and J shed 4 bases, with 21 bases lying between them. CDR3 region: CASRTQEDPRGYGYTF. The DNA of the CDR3 is TGCGCCAGCAGGACCCAGGAGGATCCCAGGGGCTATGGCTACACCTTC.

The rearrangement links TRBV11-3 to TRBJ2-1, with a weak D call TRBD1 (6 bases). The CDR3 runs 17 residues. Germline-derived CDR1 and CDR2 are SGHNT and YENEEA. V was pared by 1 base and J by 0 bases, with 13 bases between. For the CDR3, the DNA is TGTGCCAGCAGCTTAGGGATAGGGGGTAACTCCTACAATGAGCAGTTCTTC. Protein sequence: CASSLGIGGNSYNEQFF.

J is TRBJ2-1 and V is TRBV3-1 (or the pseudogene TRBV3-2); TRBD1 agrees at 8 bases. The V segment lost 0 bases and the J segment 0 bases; nucleotides outside the gene matches: 4. The CDR3 runs to 17 residues. Germline values: CDR1 LGHDT, CDR2 YNNKEL (reference sequence). This CDR3 is CASSQDSGQGSYNEQFF. DNA for the CDR3: TGTGCCAGCAGCCAAGACTCAGGACAGGGCTCCTACAATGAGCAGTTCTTC.

The V call is TRBV29-1, the J call TRBJ1-2; tentatively, D is TRBD1 (6 bases). The germline CDR1 and CDR2 sequences are SQVTM and ANQGSEA. CDR3 length: 14 residues. The V and J ends lost 2 bases and 7 bases respectively, with 17 bases between them. CDR3 DNA: TGCAGCGTTGAATTGTCACGGGCAGGGGTTGGCTACACCTTC. It encodes CSVELSRAGVGYTF.

This sequence joins TRBV5-1 and TRBJ2-3, with 15 bases matching TRBD2. The CDR3 runs 17 residues. CDR1 and CDR2 from the germline V gene are SGHRS and YFSETQ. V lost 5 bases to trimming and J lost 3 bases; unmatched junction nucleotides: 7. CDR3 sequence: CASSRTSGRAPTDTQYF. The CDR3 DNA sequence: TGCGCCAGCAGTAGGACTAGCGGGAGGGCCCCGACAGATACGCAGTATTTT. The complete variable domain, with remaining parts taken from reference TRBV5-1 and TRBJ2-3, reads KAGVTQTPRYLIKTRGQQVTLSCSPISGHRSVSWYQQTPGQGLQFLFEYFSETQRNKGNFPGRFSGRQFSNSRSEMNVSTLELGDSALYLCASSRTSGRAPTDTQYFGPGTRLTVL.

The chain recombines TRBV7-9 with TRBJ2-5; D call uncertain. Trimming shortened V by 5 bases and J by 5 bases, and 12 bases separated the two germline ends. CDR1 and CDR2 from the germline V gene are SEHNR and FQNEAQ (reference sequence). CDR3 length equals 13 residues. This CDR3 is CASSRIVLETQYF. The DNA for the CDR3 is TGTGCCAGCAGCCGAATAGTTTTGGAGACCCAGTACTTC.

This clone showed up just once. The J gene is TRBJ2-7, the V gene TRBV6-2 or TRBV6-3; 10 bases map to TRBD1. CDR3 length: 15 amino acids. The V and J ends lost 5 bases and 2 bases, in that order; junction bases with no gene match: 6. Germline loops: CDR1 MNHEY, CDR2 SVGEGT. CDR3: CASSDRGLLPYEQYF. CDR3 DNA: TGTGCCAGCAGTGACAGGGGGCTATTACCCTACGAGCAGTACTTC.

This clone showed up just once. The genes are TRBV30 and TRBJ1-1; tentative D call: TRBD1 (5 bases). The CDR3 extends over 14 amino acids. V was shortened by 0 bases and J by 5 bases, with 13 bases between the two germline ends. Germline V gene sequence: CDR1 GTSNPN, CDR2 SVGIG (reference sequence). CDR3 in DNA: TGTGCCTGGAGTGTGGGGGGGGATCGGACTGAAGCTTTCTTT. Its protein is CAWSVGGDRTEAFF.

Only a few counts were recorded for this clone. The chain links TRBV24-1 to TRBJ1-2; TRBD1 agrees at 11 bases. V trimming: 4 bases; J trimming: 8 bases; junction bases outside the gene matches: 8. In germline, CDR1 is KGHDR, CDR2 SFDVKD. The CDR3 loop spans 15 amino acids. The CDR3 here is CATSEGQGALGGYTF. The CDR3 coding sequence is TGTGCCACCAGTGAAGGACAGGGGGCTCTTGGGGGCTACACCTTC.

V usage is TRBV30 and J usage is TRBJ2-1, with TRBD2 matching over 13 bases. Losses at the gene ends were 3 bases for V and 5 bases for J; bases not matched to a gene: 4. Germline V CDR1 and CDR2: GTSNPN, SVGIG (reference sequence). The CDR3 contains 15 residues. CDR3 DNA: TGTGCCTGGAGCCCGGGACTAGCGGGGAACAATGAGCAGTTCTTC. Residues: CAWSPGLAGNNEQFF.

This chain links TRBV12-2 with TRBJ2-2; the table calls TRBD2, which could not be checked here. TRBV12-2 is recorded as a pseudogene. CDR3 length: 15 residues. The CDR3 DNA reads as TGTGCAAGTCGCCCCGAGGCAGAGATCACGGGGGAGCTGTTTTTT. The encoded protein is CASRPEAEITGELFF.